This TCR beta chain came from a study of cytomegalovirus exposure and HLA in healthy donors. As for the study in general: Roughly 80 million unique TCRs from HLA-typed donors were held in an early data release.

This clone was seen a few times. Its target is not known. This CDR3 has 16 residues. Trimming at V came to 5 bases and at J to 4 bases, leaving 7 bases not matched to a gene. Germline values: CDR1 SEHNR, CDR2 FQNEAQ (reference sequence). Study observations and caveats: In an earlier analysis, in approximately 570 donors, most V segments appeared productive either ~90% or ~30% of the time. According to reports, the classifier identified cytomegalovirus status with high specificity and sensitivity. In a later analysis, TCR beta V- and J-gene trimming showed a link to a missense DCLRE1C variant.

Primers included in the PCR were 60 Vbeta and 13 Jbeta primers. Here immunoSEQ multiplex PCR was the method, and the copy in TCRdb shows in-frame clones only, minus some. The data hold approximately 73,000 clones, with about two thirds observed a single time. The gene calls are TRBV7-9 and TRBJ2-5; 13 bases map to TRBD2. This clonotype originated in a man aged 30-40 years in good health and CMV-seropositive. Sequences were obtained from PBMCs. CDR3 in amino acids: CASSLQGLAGAETQYF. The CDR3 DNA reads TGTGCCAGCAGCCTCCAAGGACTAGCGGGAGCAGAGACCCAGTACTTC.